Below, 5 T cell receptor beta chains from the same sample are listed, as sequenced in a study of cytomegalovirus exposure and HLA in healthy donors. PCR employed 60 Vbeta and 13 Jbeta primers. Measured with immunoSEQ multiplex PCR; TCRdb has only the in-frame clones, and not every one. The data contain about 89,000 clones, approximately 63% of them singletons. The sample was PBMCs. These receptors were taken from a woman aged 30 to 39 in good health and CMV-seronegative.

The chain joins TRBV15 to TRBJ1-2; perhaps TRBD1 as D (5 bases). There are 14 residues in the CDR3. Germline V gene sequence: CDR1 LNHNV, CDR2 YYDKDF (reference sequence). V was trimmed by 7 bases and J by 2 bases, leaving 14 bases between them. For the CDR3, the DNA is TGTGCCACCACCCCGGGACTTTCGAACTATGGCTACACCTTC. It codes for CATTPGLSNYGYTF. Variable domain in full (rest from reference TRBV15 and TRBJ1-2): DAMVIQNPRYQVTQFGKPVTLSCSQTLNHNVMYWYQQKSSQAPKLLFHYYDKDFNNEADTPDNFQSRRPNTSFCFLDIRSPGLGDTAMYLCATTPGLSNYGYTFGSGTRLTVV.

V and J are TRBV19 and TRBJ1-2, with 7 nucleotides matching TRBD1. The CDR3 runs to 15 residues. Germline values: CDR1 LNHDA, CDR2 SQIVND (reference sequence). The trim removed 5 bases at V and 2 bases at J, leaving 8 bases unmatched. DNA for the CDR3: TGTGCCAGTAGTGGCCGGGACAGTGGCAACTATGGCTACACCTTC. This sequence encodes CASSGRDSGNYGYTF.

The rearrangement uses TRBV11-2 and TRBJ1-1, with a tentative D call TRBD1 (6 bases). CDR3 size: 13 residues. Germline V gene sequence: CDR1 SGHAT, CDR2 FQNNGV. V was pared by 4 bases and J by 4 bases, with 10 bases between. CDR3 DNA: TGTGCCAGCAGCTCATCCAGGGGCACTGAAGCTTTCTTT. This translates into CASSSSRGTEAFF.

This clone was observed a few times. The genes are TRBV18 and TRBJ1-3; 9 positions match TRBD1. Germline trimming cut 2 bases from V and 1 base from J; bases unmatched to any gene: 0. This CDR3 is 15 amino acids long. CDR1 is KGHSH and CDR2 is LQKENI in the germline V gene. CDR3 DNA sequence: TGTGCCAGCTCACCAGGGACAGGGTCTGGAAACACCATATATTTT. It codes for CASSPGTGSGNTIYF.

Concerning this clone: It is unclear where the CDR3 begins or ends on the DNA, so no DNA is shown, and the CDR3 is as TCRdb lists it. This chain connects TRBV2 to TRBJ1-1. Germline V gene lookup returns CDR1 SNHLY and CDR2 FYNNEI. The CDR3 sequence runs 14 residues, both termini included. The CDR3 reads CASSILEGGTEAFF.